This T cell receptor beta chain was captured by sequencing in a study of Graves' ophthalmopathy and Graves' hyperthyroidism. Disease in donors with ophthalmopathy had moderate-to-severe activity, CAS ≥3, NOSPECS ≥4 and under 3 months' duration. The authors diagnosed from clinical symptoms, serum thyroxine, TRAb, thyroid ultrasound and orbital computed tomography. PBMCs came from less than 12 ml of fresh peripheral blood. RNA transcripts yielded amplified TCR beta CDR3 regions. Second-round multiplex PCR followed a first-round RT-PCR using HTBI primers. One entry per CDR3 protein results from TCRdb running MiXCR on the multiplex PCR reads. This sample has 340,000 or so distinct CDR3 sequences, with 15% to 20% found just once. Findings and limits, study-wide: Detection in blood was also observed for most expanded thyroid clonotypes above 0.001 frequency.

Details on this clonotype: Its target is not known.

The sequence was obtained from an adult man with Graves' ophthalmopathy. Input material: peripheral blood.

This CDR3 reads CASSPGSSSSYEQYF. The CDR3 DNA reads as TGCGCCAGCAGTCCCGGGTCCTCTTCCTCCTACGAGCAGTACTTC. V is TRBV5-1 and J is TRBJ2-5, with D unresolved. Gene TRBJ2-7 matches the end of the DNA better, so the J call may be wrong. CDR3 size: 15 residues. Germline CDR1 SGHRS, CDR2 YFSETQ.